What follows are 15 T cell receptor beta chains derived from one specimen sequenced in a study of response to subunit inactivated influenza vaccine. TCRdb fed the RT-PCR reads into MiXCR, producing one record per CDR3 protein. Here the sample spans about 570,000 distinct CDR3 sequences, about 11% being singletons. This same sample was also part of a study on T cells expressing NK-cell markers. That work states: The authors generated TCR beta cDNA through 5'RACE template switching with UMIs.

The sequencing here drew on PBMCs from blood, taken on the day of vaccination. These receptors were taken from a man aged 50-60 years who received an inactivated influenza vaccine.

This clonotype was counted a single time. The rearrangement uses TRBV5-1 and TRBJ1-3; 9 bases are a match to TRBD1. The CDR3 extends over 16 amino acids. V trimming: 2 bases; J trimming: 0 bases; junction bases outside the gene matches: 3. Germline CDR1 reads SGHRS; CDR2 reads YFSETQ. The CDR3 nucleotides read TGCGCCAGCAGCTTTACAGGGGGCAACTCTGGAAACACCATATATTTT. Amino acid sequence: CASSFTGGNSGNTIYF.

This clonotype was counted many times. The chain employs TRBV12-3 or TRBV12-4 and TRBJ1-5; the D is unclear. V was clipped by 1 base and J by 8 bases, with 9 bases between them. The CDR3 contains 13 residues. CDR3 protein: CASSLGAVEPQHF. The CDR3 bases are TGTGCCAGCAGTTTAGGGGCGGTGGAGCCCCAGCATTTT.

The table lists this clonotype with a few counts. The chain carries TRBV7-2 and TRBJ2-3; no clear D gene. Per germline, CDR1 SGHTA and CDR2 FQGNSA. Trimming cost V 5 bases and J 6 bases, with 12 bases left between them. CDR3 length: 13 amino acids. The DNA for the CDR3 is TGTGCCAGCAGCCTTAATAGGTTTGATACGCAGTATTTT. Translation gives CASSLNRFDTQYF.

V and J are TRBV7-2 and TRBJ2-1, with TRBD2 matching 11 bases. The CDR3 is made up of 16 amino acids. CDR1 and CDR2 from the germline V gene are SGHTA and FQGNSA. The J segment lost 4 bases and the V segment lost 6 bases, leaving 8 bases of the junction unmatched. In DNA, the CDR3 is TGTGCCAGCAGGGCTACTAGCGGGAGTTCATACAATGAGCAGTTCTTC. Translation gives CASRATSGSSYNEQFF.

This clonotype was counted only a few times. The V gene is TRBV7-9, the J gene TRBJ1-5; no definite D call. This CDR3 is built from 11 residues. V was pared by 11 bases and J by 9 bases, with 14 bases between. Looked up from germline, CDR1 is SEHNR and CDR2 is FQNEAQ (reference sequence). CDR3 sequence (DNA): TGTGCCCCCACTAGCGGGTGGCCCCAGCATTTT. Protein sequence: CAPTSGWPQHF.

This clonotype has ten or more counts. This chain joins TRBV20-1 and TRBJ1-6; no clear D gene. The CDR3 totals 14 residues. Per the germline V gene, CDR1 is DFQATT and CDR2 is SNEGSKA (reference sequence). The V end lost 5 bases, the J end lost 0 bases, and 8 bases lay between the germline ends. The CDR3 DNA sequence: TGCAGTGCTCTCGGGTCCTCCTATAATTCACCCCTCCACTTT. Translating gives CSALGSSYNSPLHF.

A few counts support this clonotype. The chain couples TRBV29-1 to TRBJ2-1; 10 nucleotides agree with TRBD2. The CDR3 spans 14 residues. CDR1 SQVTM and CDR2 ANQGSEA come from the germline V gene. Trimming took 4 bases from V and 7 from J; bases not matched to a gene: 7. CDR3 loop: CSVVASGSWNEQFF. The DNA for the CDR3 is TGCAGCGTTGTTGCTAGCGGGAGTTGGAATGAGCAGTTCTTC.

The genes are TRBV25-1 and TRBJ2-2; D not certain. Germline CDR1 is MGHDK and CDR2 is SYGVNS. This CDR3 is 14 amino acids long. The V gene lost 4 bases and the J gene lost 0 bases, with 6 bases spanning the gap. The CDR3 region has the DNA TGTGCCAGCAGTGTGAAATCGAACACCGGGGAGCTGTTTTTT. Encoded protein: CASSVKSNTGELFF.

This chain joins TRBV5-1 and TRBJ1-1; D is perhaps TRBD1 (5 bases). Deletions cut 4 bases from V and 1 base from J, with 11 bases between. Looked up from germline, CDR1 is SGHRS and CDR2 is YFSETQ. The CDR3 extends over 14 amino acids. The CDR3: CASSTAGGNTEAFF. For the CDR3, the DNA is TGCGCCAGCAGCACCGCGGGGGGGAACACTGAAGCTTTCTTT.

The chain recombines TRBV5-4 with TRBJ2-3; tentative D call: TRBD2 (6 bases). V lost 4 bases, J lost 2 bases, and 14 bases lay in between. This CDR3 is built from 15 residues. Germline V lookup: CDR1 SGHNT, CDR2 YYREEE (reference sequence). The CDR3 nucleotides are TGTGCCAGCAGCCCCGGAGGGCATAACACAGATACGCAGTATTTT. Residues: CASSPGGHNTDTQYF.

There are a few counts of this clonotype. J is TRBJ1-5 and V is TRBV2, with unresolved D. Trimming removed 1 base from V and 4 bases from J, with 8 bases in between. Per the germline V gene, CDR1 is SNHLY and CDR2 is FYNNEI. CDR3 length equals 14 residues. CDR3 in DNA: TGTGCCAGCAGTGAAGTAGGTCGGAATCAGCCCCAGCATTTT. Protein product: CASSEVGRNQPQHF.

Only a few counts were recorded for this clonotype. For the CDR3, the DNA is TGTGCCAGCGGGCTAGCGGTCTCCTACGAGCAGTACTTC. Translating gives CASGLAVSYEQYF. The chain links TRBV7-2 to TRBJ2-7; TRBD2 matches at 7 bases. CDR1 SGHTA and CDR2 FQGNSA come from the germline V gene. The CDR3 consists of 13 residues. The junction had 4 bases not matched to a gene; V was cut back by 8 bases and J by 0 bases.

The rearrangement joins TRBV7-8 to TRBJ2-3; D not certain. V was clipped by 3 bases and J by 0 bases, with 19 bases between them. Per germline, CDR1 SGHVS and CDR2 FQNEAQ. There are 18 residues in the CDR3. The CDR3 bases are TGTGCCAGCAGCTTTAGTCGCTGGCCTCGGGCTAGCACAGATACGCAGTATTTT. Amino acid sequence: CASSFSRWPRASTDTQYF.

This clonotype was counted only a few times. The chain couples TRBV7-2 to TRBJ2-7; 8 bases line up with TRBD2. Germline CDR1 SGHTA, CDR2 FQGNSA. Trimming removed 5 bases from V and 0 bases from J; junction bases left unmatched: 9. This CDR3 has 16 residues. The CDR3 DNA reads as TGTGCCAGCAGCCAACTAGCGGTTTTTAGCTCCTACGAGCAGTACTTC. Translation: CASSQLAVFSSYEQYF.

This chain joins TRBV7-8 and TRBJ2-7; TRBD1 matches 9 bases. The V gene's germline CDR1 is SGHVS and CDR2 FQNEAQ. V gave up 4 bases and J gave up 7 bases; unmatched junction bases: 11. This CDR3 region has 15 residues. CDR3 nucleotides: TGTGCCAGCAGCTCGGGGACAGGGACCATTTGGGAGCAGTACTTC. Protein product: CASSSGTGTIWEQYF.